This T cell receptor beta chain was observed in a study of post-analysis software for immune sequencing data. Study outcomes and limitations: Comparison of patients with controls showed four or five TRBV segments more frequent in patients, TRBV5-6, TRBV5-1 and TRBV20-1 among them.

For this clonotype: What it recognizes is unknown.

The CDR3 runs to 14 residues. Trimming stripped 3 bases from V and 2 bases from J, with 9 bases between. CDR1 SGDLS and CDR2 YYNGEE come from the germline V gene. Every TCR beta cDNA library bore unique molecular identifiers. Starting from roughly 1 to 10 million T cells, the study yielded 500,000 or so cDNA molecules. TCRdb passed the PCR reads through MiXCR, listing each CDR3 protein once. The table lists 550,000 to 700,000 distinct CDR3 sequences, about 40% of them singletons. The source is a girl aged 10-17 years with multiple sclerosis. Material: blood. The chain links TRBV9 to TRBJ1-5, with D possibly matching TRBD1 (6 bases). The chain's CDR3 is CASSARGGNQPQHF. CDR3 in DNA: TGTGCCAGCAGCGCGAGGGGGGGCAATCAGCCCCAGCATTTT.